This T cell receptor beta chain is from a study of human T cells and chemical hapten exposure. The V gene's germline CDR1 is MNHNS and CDR2 SASEGT. V lost 6 bases and J lost 8, with 14 bases in between. CDR3 size: 14 residues. TCRdb reprocessed the 5' RACE reads with MiXCR, giving one entry per CDR3 protein. The sample shows approximately 140,000 distinct CDR3 sequences, around 4% of them seen only once. This clonotype occurred many times. Unfractionated whole blood was the source from which total RNA was extracted. The receptor was derived from a female donor in good health. The V gene is TRBV6-1, the J gene TRBJ1-6; D remains unclear. Written as DNA, the CDR3 is TGTGCCAGCAGGCCCCTGGGATCGGATTCACCCCTCCACTTT. It codes for CASRPLGSDSPLHF.